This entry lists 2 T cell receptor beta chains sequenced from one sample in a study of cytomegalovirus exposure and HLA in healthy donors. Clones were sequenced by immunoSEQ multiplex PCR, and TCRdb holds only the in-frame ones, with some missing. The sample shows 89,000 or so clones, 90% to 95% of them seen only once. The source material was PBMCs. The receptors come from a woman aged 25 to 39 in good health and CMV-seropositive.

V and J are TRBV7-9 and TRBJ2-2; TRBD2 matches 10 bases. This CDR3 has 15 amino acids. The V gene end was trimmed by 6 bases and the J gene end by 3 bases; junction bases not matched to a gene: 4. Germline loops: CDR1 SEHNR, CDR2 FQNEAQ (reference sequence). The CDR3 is CASRRTSGYTGELFF. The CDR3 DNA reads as TGTGCCAGCAGACGGACTAGCGGTTACACCGGGGAGCTGTTTTTT.

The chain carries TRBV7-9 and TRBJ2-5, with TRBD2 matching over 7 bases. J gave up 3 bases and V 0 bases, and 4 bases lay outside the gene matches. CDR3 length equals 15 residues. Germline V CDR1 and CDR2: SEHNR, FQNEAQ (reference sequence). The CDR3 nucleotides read TGTGCCAGCAGCTTAGCGTCAGGGAGGGAAGAGACCCAGTACTTC. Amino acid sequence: CASSLASGREETQYF. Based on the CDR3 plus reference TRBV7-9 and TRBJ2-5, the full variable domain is DTGVSQNPRHKITKRGQNVTFRCDPISEHNRLYWYRQTLGQGPEFLTYFQNEAQLEKSRLLSDRFSAERPKGSFSTLEIQRTEQGDSAMYLCASSLASGREETQYFGPGTRLLVL.